This TCR beta chain was retrieved from a study of blood T cell repertoires in COVID-19 (TCRdb year 2020). Background on the whole study: Samples from collaborators originated in the United States, Italy and Spain and spanned both the acute and convalescent phases of COVID-19. Samples came from the ongoing ImmuneRACE study (first 160 participants) plus 1,254 subjects from 6 global collaborators. Deeply sampled blood TCRbeta repertoires from subjects exposed to, actively infected with, or recovered from COVID-19 were included in the dataset. Where available, HLA class I and class II types were taken from metadata supplied by the sample provider and were not determined by assay-based typing. The repertoires were made available in a free public database intended to serve as a resource for research on the immune response to SARS-CoV-2. The prospective study material was composed of cDNA or gDNA derived from T cells, B-cell-depleted T cells, or PBMCs. The sample metadata nearly always contained a de-identified subject ID, COVID-19 status, age in years and sex.

V sheds 6 bases and J sheds 2 bases, leaving 17 bases between their ends. Its CDR3 holds 15 amino acids, cysteine through phenylalanine. Only CDR3 DNA is held: 45 bases, read in frame from base 1. Looking up the germline V gene yields CDR1 MNHEY and CDR2 SVGAGI. The paper as a whole reports these results and caveats: The quantity of clinical and demographic metadata differed by source and by participant and was supplied without curation.

A second Seattle source provided samples from volunteer blood donors who had recovered from COVID-19. Collaborating institutions collected whole blood in K2EDTA tubes following their own protocols. For TCRbeta analysis, collaborators shipped samples as frozen whole blood, isolated PBMCs, or DNA extracted from either of those sample types. Comments on this clone: It lacks a known antigen. Per-nucleotide qualities are absent, and no much larger clonotype sits a single base away.

TCRbeta CDR3 regions were amplified from genomic DNA by means of the immunoSEQ Assay, a bias-controlled multiplex PCR. The paper's data handling went like this. The number of nucleated cells in each sample was estimated by amplification of reference gene primers within the assay. To quantify the absolute abundance of each unique TCRbeta CDR3 rearrangement, sequence reads were collapsed and filtered. For each sample, productive Simpson clonality was calculated as the square root of Simpson's diversity index across productive rearrangements. TCRdb holds this immuneACCESS table with in-frame rearrangements only. Some clones are missing; in checked studies, unresolved V genes explain under half, and the rest has no known cause. D and trimming were read from the DNA, whereas the V and J calls and clone size are those reported in that table. The sample has approximately 230,000 clones on record, just over 85% of them singletons. The ten largest clones capture around 2.2% of the sample.

The rearrangement joined TRBV6-5 to TRBJ2-7, with TRBD2 as a weak D call on 7 bases. This TCR was sampled from a man aged 25-40 years who had recovered from COVID-19. The sequenced material came from peripheral blood. The CDR3 reads as follows: CASRRGAGDAYEQYF. The DNA sequence is TGTGCCAGCAGACGGGGGGCGGGGGACGCCTACGAGCAGTACTTC.